Included here is one T cell receptor beta chain sequence, with context. What it binds is unknown. This sample stems from a study of T cell repertoires in cytomegalovirus infection. The CDR3 contains 16 residues. V lost 1 base to trimming and J lost 0 bases, with 12 bases between them. Germline loops: CDR1 SEHNR, CDR2 FQNEAQ (reference sequence). Each CDR3 protein is one row after TCRdb ran MiXCR on the reads. The sample holds around 770,000 distinct CDR3 sequences, roughly 28% seen once. This receptor was taken from a human donor in good health (CMV status not recorded). Some clones in this sample may be carry-over from other donors' samples. The V and J genes are TRBV7-9 and TRBJ2-5; D gene unclear. This specimen was cultured CD8+ T cells from PBMCs, taken from culture after CMV antigen stimulation. CDR3 nucleotide sequence: TGTGCCAGCAGCTTAGTCGGTTTACAGTACCAAGAGACCCAGTACTTC. Its protein is CASSLVGLQYQETQYF. The entire variable domain, with the rest obtained from reference TRBV7-9 and TRBJ2-5, is as follows: DTGVSQNPRHKITKRGQNVTFRCDPISEHNRLYWYRQTLGQGPEFLTYFQNEAQLEKSRLLSDRFSAERPKGSFSTLEIQRTEQGDSAMYLCASSLVGLQYQETQYFGPGTRLLVL.